Following are 2 T cell receptor beta chains from one sample sequenced in a study of blood T cell repertoires in COVID-19. The assay was immunoSEQ multiplex PCR, and TCRdb's table has in-frame clones only and misses some. In the table there are 250,000 or so clones, around three quarters of which are singletons. Material: peripheral blood. The source is a woman at least 80 years old with acute or convalescent COVID-19.

The V call is TRBV27, the J call TRBJ2-7; 12 bases are shared with TRBD2. This CDR3 is built from 13 residues. Trimming removed 8 bases from V and 3 bases from J; junction bases left unmatched: 2. CDR1 is MNHEY, CDR2 SMNVEV, per germline (reference sequence). The CDR3, as DNA: TGTGCCAGCGGACTAGCGGGAAGCTACGAGCAGTACTTC. It specifies CASGLAGSYEQYF.

V and J are TRBV30 and TRBJ2-7, with 9 bases matching TRBD2. J lost 4 bases, V lost 0 bases, and 10 bases had no gene match. The germline V gene encodes CDR1 GTSNPN and CDR2 SVGIG (reference sequence). This CDR3 has 16 residues. CDR3 loop: CAWSVGGSGRSYEQYF. DNA of the CDR3: TGTGCCTGGAGTGTAGGTGGTAGCGGGAGATCTTACGAGCAGTACTTC.